What follows are 11 T cell receptor beta chains derived from one specimen sequenced in a study of control samples from healthy donors and cancer patients (dated by TCRdb to 2018 to 2021). Library creation used the immunoSEQ multiplex PCR assay. TCRdb stores this immuneACCESS table with in-frame sequences only. Part of the clones is absent; in the studies checked, under half of the shortfall reflects unresolved V genes, and no reason is known for the rest. For this sample the table gives some 70,000 clones, of which 75% to 90% were detected only once. The ten largest account for roughly 3.1% of the sample. Sequencing was done on a sample of PBMCs. The receptors were sampled from a woman between 50 and 59 years old with lung cancer.

The rearrangement joins TRBV12-5 to TRBJ2-3; D not resolved. The CDR3 is 15 residues long. Germline V gene sequence: CDR1 LGHNT, CDR2 FRNRAP. Trimming removed 3 bases at V and 1 base at J, with 11 bases between. As DNA, the CDR3 is TGTGCTAGTGGTTTCCTCTTAAGTGGCACAGATACGCAGTATTTT. As protein: CASGFLLSGTDTQYF.

The chain joins TRBV6-2 or TRBV6-3 to TRBJ1-1; D remains unclear. V shed 7 bases and J shed 2 bases, with 11 bases lying between them. CDR3 length: 13 residues. Germline CDR1 is MNHEY and CDR2 is SVGEGT. CDR3 region: CASTPIVNTEAFF. The CDR3 DNA sequence: TGTGCCAGCACCCCCATTGTAAACACTGAAGCTTTCTTT.

The V and J genes are TRBV30 and TRBJ1-5; 7 bases align to TRBD1. The CDR3 loop spans 17 amino acids. Looked up from germline, CDR1 is GTSNPN and CDR2 is SVGIG (reference sequence). The J segment lost 0 bases and the V segment lost 0 bases, leaving 8 bases of the junction unmatched. The CDR3 is CAWSVNRGFDSNQPQHF. CDR3 DNA: TGTGCCTGGAGTGTCAACAGGGGCTTCGATAGCAATCAGCCCCAGCATTTT.

The V and J genes are TRBV29-1 and TRBJ2-1, with 14 bases matching TRBD2. V was clipped by 6 bases and J by 10 bases; unmatched bases: 5. This CDR3 contains 13 residues. CDR1 and CDR2 from the germline V gene are SQVTM and ANQGSEA. CDR3: CSVGTSGGSEQFF. CDR3 DNA sequence: TGCAGCGTAGGGACTAGCGGGGGAAGCGAGCAGTTCTTC.

V gene TRBV28 combines with J gene TRBJ2-4; 8 nucleotides match TRBD1. The germline V gene has CDR1 MDHEN and CDR2 SYDVKM. This CDR3 comprises 17 residues. With 5 bases clipped from V and 0 bases from J, the junction kept 9 bases outside the gene matches. CDR3 sequence (DNA): TGTGCCAGCAGTCCCACCGGGACAGGACTAGCCAAAAACATTCAGTACTTC. It encodes CASSPTGTGLAKNIQYF.

The sample holds one count of this clone. The V call is TRBV5-8, the J call TRBJ1-4; TRBD1 might be the D (6 bases). Germline CDR1 and CDR2: SGHTS and YDEGEE. Trimming left V 4 bases short and J 8 bases short, with 18 bases between. The CDR3 is made up of 15 amino acids. CDR3 residues: CASSPRTPGGEKLFF. The CDR3, as DNA: TGTGCCAGCAGCCCCCGGACACCGGGGGGCGAAAAACTGTTTTTT.

J is TRBJ2-7 and V is TRBV5-6, with D unclear. Germline CDR1 is SGHDT and CDR2 is YYEEEE. This CDR3 spans 13 amino acids. Trimming took 4 bases from V and 3 from J, leaving 11 bases between them. The CDR3 DNA reads as TGTGCCAGCAGCCTCAGGCAGGACTACGAGCAGTACTTC. This sequence encodes CASSLRQDYEQYF.

J is TRBJ2-5 and V is TRBV5-4; 8 bases align to TRBD1. The CDR3 is 14 residues long. J lost 5 bases, V lost 4 bases, and 7 bases had no gene match. Germline loops: CDR1 SGHNT, CDR2 YYREEE (reference sequence). CDR3 DNA: TGTGCCAGCAGCACAAGGACAGGGCAGGAGACCCAGTACTTC. It is translated as CASSTRTGQETQYF.

Details on this clone: Other DNA sequences in this specimen translate into the identical CDR3. The CDR3 DNA sequence: TGCGCCAGCAGCTTGGATTCAGGAGGTGAAAAACTGTTTTTT. This codes for CASSLDSGGEKLFF. V and J are TRBV5-1 and TRBJ1-4; D unresolved. The V end lost 0 bases, the J end lost 7 bases, and 10 bases lay between the germline ends. The CDR3 runs 14 residues. Germline CDR1 is SGHRS and CDR2 is YFSETQ. Supplemented by reference TRBV5-1 and TRBJ1-4, the full variable domain reads KAGVTQTPRYLIKTRGQQVTLSCSPISGHRSVSWYQQTPGQGLQFLFEYFSETQRNKGNFPGRFSGRQFSNSRSEMNVSTLELGDSALYLCASSLDSGGEKLFFGSGTQLSVL.

The V call is TRBV19, the J call TRBJ2-5; D assignment may be TRBD1 or TRBD2 (5 bases each). CDR1 and CDR2 from the germline V gene are LNHDA and SQIVND (reference sequence). This CDR3 spans 15 amino acids. V was cut by 3 bases and J by 2 bases, with 13 bases left in between. The CDR3 DNA is TGTGCCAGTAGTATTATAGGGACGGATCAAGAGACCCAGTACTTC. Encoded protein: CASSIIGTDQETQYF.

V gene TRBV11-2 combines with J gene TRBJ2-1; 10 bases fit TRBD2. V was pared by 8 bases and J by 7 bases, with 14 bases of the junction left unmatched. The germline V gene encodes CDR1 SGHAT and CDR2 FQNNGV. The CDR3 consists of 16 residues. CDR3 coding DNA: TGTGCCAGCCTTCACTTCACTAGCGGGGTGCTGAATGAGCAGTTCTTC. It yields the protein CASLHFTSGVLNEQFF.